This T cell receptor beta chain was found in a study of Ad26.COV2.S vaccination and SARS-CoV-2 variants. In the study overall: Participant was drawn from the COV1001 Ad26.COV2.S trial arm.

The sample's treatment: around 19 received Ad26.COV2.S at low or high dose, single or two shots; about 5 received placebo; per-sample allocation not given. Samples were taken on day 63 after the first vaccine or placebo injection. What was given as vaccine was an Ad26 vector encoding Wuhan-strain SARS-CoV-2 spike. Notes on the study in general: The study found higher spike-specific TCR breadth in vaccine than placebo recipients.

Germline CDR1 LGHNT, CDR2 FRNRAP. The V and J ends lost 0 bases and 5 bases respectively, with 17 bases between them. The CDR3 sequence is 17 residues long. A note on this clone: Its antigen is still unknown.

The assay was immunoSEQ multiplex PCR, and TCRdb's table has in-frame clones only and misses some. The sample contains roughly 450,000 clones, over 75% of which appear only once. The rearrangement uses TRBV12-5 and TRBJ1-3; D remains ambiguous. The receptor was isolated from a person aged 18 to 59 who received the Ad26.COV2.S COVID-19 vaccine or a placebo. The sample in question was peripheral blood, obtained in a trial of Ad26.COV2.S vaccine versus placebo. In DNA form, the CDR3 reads TGTGCTAGTGGTTTGGTACTACTGGGCCAAGCGCGAAACACCATATATTTT. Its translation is CASGLVLLGQARNTIYF.